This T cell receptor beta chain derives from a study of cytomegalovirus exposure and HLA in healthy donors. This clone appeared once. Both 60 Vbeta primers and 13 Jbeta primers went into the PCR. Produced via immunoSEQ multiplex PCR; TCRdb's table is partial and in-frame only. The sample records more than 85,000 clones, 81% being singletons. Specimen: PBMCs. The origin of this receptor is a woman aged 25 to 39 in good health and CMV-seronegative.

The CDR3 is CASSPVPAGGSGANVLTF. The CDR3 nucleotides are TGTGCCAGCAGCCCCGTTCCGGCGGGAGGGTCTGGGGCCAACGTCCTGACTTTC. The chain carries TRBV7-6 and TRBJ2-6; 9 bases agree with TRBD2. CDR3 length equals 18 residues. V shed 5 bases, J shed 1 base, and the junction held 9 bases outside the gene matches. Germline CDR1 and CDR2: SGHVS and FNYEAQ.